Detailed here is one T cell receptor beta chain. These data originate in a study of T cell changes during pregnancy in multiple sclerosis. CDR1 is SGDLS and CDR2 is YYNGEE in the germline V gene. The ends were cut back, 4 bases at V and 6 bases at J, with 17 bases in the middle. This CDR3 is built from 14 residues. Data came from immunoSEQ multiplex PCR; TCRdb stores just in-frame clones and leaves some out. Altogether 50,000 to 55,000 clones are present, around 90% being singletons, with the ten largest covering 0.5%. This clonotype originated in a female donor with multiple sclerosis, enrolled in a pregnancy study. The V and J genes are TRBV9 and TRBJ2-7; D is perhaps TRBD2 (5 bases). This specimen was CD4+ T cells from peripheral blood mononuclear cells, taken in the third trimester of pregnancy. In DNA, the CDR3 is TGTGCCAGCAGCCTAGGACTCCCGACGTCCGAGCAGTACTTC. Amino acid sequence: CASSLGLPTSEQYF.